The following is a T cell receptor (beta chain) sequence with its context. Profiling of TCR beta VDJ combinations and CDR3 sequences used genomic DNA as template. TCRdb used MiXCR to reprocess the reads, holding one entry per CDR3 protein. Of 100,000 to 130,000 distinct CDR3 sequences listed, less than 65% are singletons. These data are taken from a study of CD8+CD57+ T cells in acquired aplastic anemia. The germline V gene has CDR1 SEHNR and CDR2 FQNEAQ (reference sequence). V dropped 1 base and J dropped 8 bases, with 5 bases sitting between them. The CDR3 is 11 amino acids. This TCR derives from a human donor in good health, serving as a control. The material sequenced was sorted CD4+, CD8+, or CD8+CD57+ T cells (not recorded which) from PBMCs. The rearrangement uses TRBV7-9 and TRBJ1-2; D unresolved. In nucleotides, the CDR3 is TGTGCCAGCAGCTTAGACTTCGGCTACACCTTC. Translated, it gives CASSLDFGYTF. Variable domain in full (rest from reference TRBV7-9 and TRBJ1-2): DTGVSQNPRHKITKRGQNVTFRCDPISEHNRLYWYRQTLGQGPEFLTYFQNEAQLEKSRLLSDRFSAERPKGSFSTLEIQRTEQGDSAMYLCASSLDFGYTFGSGTRLTVV.